Listed below are T cell receptor beta chains from one sample, sequenced in a study of neurological immune-mediated disorders. Each CDR3 protein gets one entry after TCRdb re-called the 5' RACE reads with MiXCR. The top ten clones hold around 2.1% of a sample with roughly 30,000 distinct CDR3 sequences, around 6% of them seen once. Sequenced material: CD4+ T cells from blood. The receptors derive from a woman between 50 and 59 years old in good health. Each CDR3 is given with its conserved first and last residue. A D gene is named only where the DNA matches it firmly. Clone size, where shown, is once, few, many, or a class for clones that have expanded.

d_gene,v_gene,abundance,j_gene,CDR3nt,CDR3aa
TRBD2,TRBV28,many,TRBJ2-1,TGTGCCAGCACTAGCGGGCCTATTGGAGAGCAGTTCTTC,CASTSGPIGEQFF
-,TRBV15,many,TRBJ2-7,TGTGCCACCAGCAGAGAAACGGGACAACTATACGAGCAGTACTTC,CATSRETGQLYEQYF
-,TRBV6-6,many,TRBJ1-5,TGTGCCAGCAGTTACGTGGGCAATCAGCCCCAGCATTTT,CASSYVGNQPQHF
-,TRBV5-6,many,TRBJ2-1,TGTGCCAGCAGCTTCGGATACACCAAACACAATGAGCAGTTCTTC,CASSFGYTKHNEQFF
TRBD2,TRBV10-3,many,TRBJ2-4,TGTGCCATCAGTTTAGCGGGGGGGCCGTTGGCCATTCAGTACTTC,CAISLAGGPLAIQYF
TRBD2,TRBV20-1,-,TRBJ2-2,TGCAGTGCCCTCCTAGCGGCAGTGAACACCGGGGAGCTGTTTTTT,CSALLAAVNTGELFF
-,TRBV20-1,-,TRBJ2-2,TGCAGTGCTAGAGGTGGGGCTAACACCGGGGAGCTGTTTTTT,CSARGGANTGELFF
-,TRBV11-3,few,TRBJ1-2,TGTGCCAGCAGCTTCGGAGGGGTGTATGGCTACACCTTC,CASSFGGVYGYTF
-,TRBV29-1,many,TRBJ2-1,TGCAGCGTTCGGGGAGGGGGGGAAAGCTCCTACAATGAGCAGTTCTTC,CSVRGGGESSYNEQFF
-,TRBV12-3/TRBV12-4,medium-sized,TRBJ2-7,TGTGCCAGCAGTTTATCCGGGACAAAGTACTTC,CASSLSGTKYF
-,TRBV5-1,many,TRBJ2-1,TGCGCCAGCAGCACCCGAGGGGGGGGCCCTTACAATGAGCAGTTCTTC,CASSTRGGGPYNEQFF
TRBD1,TRBV29-1,many,TRBJ2-7,TGCAGTTTCTCAGGGGGTGTCGACGAGCAGTACTTC,CSFSGGVDEQYF
-,TRBV4-1,many,TRBJ2-1,TGCGCCAGCAGCCAGGCTCAGGGGAGGCAGTTCTTC,CASSQAQGRQFF
TRBD2,TRBV5-1,many,TRBJ2-5,TGCGCCAGCAGCTTGGAAGGTAGCGGGGGTTTCCAAGAGACCCAGTACTTC,CASSLEGSGGFQETQYF
TRBD1,TRBV5-1,many,TRBJ2-5,TGCGCCAGCAGCCTACAGGGGGCTCAAGAGACCCAGTACTTC,CASSLQGAQETQYF
-,TRBV12-3/TRBV12-4,many,TRBJ1-4,TGTGCCAGCAGCCGGGGTCTGAGACTGTTTTTT,CASSRGLRLFF
TRBD1,TRBV10-1,many,TRBJ2-1,TGCGCCAGCAGCGCCGGGACAGGCACCAATGAGCAGTTCTTC,CASSAGTGTNEQFF
-,TRBV3-1,many,TRBJ2-3,TGTGCCAGCAGCCAAGATTGGCGGGAATTCACAGATACGCAGTATTTT,CASSQDWREFTDTQYF
-,TRBV20-1,many,TRBJ2-1,TGCAGTGGGAGTTCCCCACCTGGGGTGGCCGGGAGCGGGTCCTACAATGAGCAGTTCTTC,CSGSSPPGVAGSGSYNEQFF
-,TRBV20-1,many,TRBJ2-2,TGCAGTGCTAGAGACAGGGACGACACCGGGGAGCTGTTTTTT,CSARDRDDTGELFF
-,TRBV7-8,many,TRBJ2-2,TGTGCCAGCAGCTTAGGGTCCGGGGGGCTGTTTTTT,CASSLGSGGLFF
TRBD1,TRBV7-8,many,TRBJ2-2,TGTGCCAGCAGCCTACGACAGGGGTCGACCACCGGGGAGCTGTTTTTT,CASSLRQGSTTGELFF
TRBD1,TRBV7-2,many,TRBJ1-5,TGTGCCAGCAGTGACAGGGGCAATCAGCCCCAGCATTTT,CASSDRGNQPQHF
-,TRBV29-1,many,TRBJ1-1,TGCAGCGCTGAACACCTAAACACTGAAGCTTTCTTT,CSAEHLNTEAFF
-,TRBV15,many,TRBJ2-2,TGTGCCACCAGCAGAGATTCGGGGGGCCCCACCGGGGAGCTGTTTTTT,CATSRDSGGPTGELFF
-,TRBV5-1,many,TRBJ1-1,TGCGCCAGCAGCTTTTTTTCCCCGGGACAGAACACTGAAGCTTTCTTT,CASSFFSPGQNTEAFF
-,TRBV5-1,-,TRBJ1-1,TGCGCCAGCAGCTTGGCGCCCGCGAACACTGAAGCTTTCTTT,CASSLAPANTEAFF
-,TRBV20-1,many,TRBJ1-3,TGCAGTGCCGCCCCCTGGGGACTATCCTCTGGAAACACCATATATTTT,CSAAPWGLSSGNTIYF
-,TRBV20-1,many,TRBJ2-4,TGCAGTGCCCTCGGCCGCGGGCGGGCCAAAAACATTCAGTACTTC,CSALGRGRAKNIQYF
-,TRBV5-1,many,TRBJ2-2,TGCGCCAGCAGAATAGCGCCTGCGAACACCGGGGAGCTGTTTTTT,CASRIAPANTGELFF
TRBD2,TRBV20-1,many,TRBJ2-1,TGCAGTGCTAGAGATGATATGACTAGCGGGGGGCACAATGAGCAGTTCTTC,CSARDDMTSGGHNEQFF
-,TRBV7-6,-,TRBJ2-3,TGTGCCAGCAGCCTCGGTACAGCCTTGGATACGCAGTATTTT,CASSLGTALDTQYF
-,TRBV20-1,many,TRBJ2-4,TGCAGTGTCCCCCGGGGCATTCAGTACTTC,CSVPRGIQYF
-,TRBV7-9,many,TRBJ1-1,TGTGCCAGCACTGGTATCACTGAAGCTTTCTTT,CASTGITEAFF
-,TRBV20-1,medium-sized,TRBJ1-2,TGCAGTGCTACAGCAAACTACTATGGCTACACCTTC,CSATANYYGYTF
TRBD1,TRBV5-1,many,TRBJ2-7,TGCGCCAGCAGCCTATCCCCGGGACAGCCCTCCTACGAGCAGTACTTC,CASSLSPGQPSYEQYF
TRBD2,TRBV7-9,many,TRBJ2-1,TGTGCCAGCAGCTTCGGCGAACTCGGGGGGGACAATGAGCAGTTCTTC,CASSFGELGGDNEQFF
-,TRBV20-1,many,TRBJ1-5,TGCAGTGCTAGAGTGGGAGAACAGCCCCAGCATTTT,CSARVGEQPQHF
-,TRBV3-1,many,TRBJ1-4,TGTGCCAGCAGCCTTCAACGCCAGGTCGGGAGCGAAAAACTGTTTTTT,CASSLQRQVGSEKLFF
TRBD2,TRBV7-2,many,TRBJ2-1,TGTGCCAGCAGCTTACTAAGACTAGCGGGAGATAATGAGCAGTTCTTC,CASSLLRLAGDNEQFF
-,TRBV19,many,TRBJ2-6,TGTGCCAGTAGTCCCCCCGTTTCAAGGGCTGGGGCCAACGTCCTGACTTTC,CASSPPVSRAGANVLTF